This T cell receptor beta chain was sequenced in a study of T-cell reconstitution after alpha-beta-depleted transplantation in children. From germline, CDR1 is DFQATT and CDR2 SNEGSKA (reference sequence). The CDR3 has 11 residues. Trimming pared 7 bases from V and 5 bases from J, leaving 11 bases between. This clonotype was observed once. What it binds is unknown. Overall study results and limits: Certain patients had high TCRbeta diversity at day 60, and it came from recipient T cells and thymic progenitors that survived. Newly produced T cells mostly provided counts and TCRbeta diversity after one year, as hyperexpanded clones declined.

Library preparation (for TCRbeta) was performed with unique molecular identifiers. TCRdb redid the calling of the PCR reads with MiXCR, one entry per CDR3 protein. The sample yields roughly 340,000 distinct CDR3 sequences, roughly 15% seen once. The TCR was taken from a male patient under 10 years old who had a stem cell transplant for acute lymphoblastic leukemia, so the T cells may come from the graft donor. The sequenced sample was PBMCs, mostly from graft donor cells, obtained 360 days after TCRalphabeta/CD19-depleted stem cell transplant. The chain carries TRBV20-1 and TRBJ2-5; tentatively, D is TRBD1 (5 bases). The CDR3 DNA is TGCAGTGGGGGCGTCGGGGAGACCCAGTACTTC. This codes for CSGGVGETQYF.